This TCR beta chain was recovered during a study of blood T cell repertoires in COVID-19. Study context: Samples taken during acute and convalescent COVID-19 were collected in the United States, Italy and Spain. T cells, B-cell-depleted T cells, or PBMCs provided the cDNA or gDNA that served as material.

In the study's own analysis: Estimates of nucleated cell counts were drawn from the amplification of reference gene primers. Sequencing used immunoSEQ multiplex PCR; TCRdb keeps in-frame clones, though not all of them. V, J and clone size derive from that table, while D and trimming were established from the DNA sequence. Here the sample spans approximately 170,000 clones, approximately 84% being singletons. The V and J ends lost 4 bases and 4 bases, in that order; junction bases with no gene match: 6. Germline loops: CDR1 SEHNR, CDR2 FQNEAQ (reference sequence). The length of the CDR3 is 15 residues.

The clonotype originates from a man aged 35 to 55 who had recovered from COVID-19. What was sequenced was peripheral blood. This chain links TRBV7-9 with TRBJ2-1, with 8 bases that match TRBD2. CDR3 in DNA: TGTGCCAGCAGCTCAAGGGGACTAGGGTACAATGAGCAGTTCTTC. As protein: CASSSRGLGYNEQFF.